This T cell receptor (beta chain) comes out of a study of T cell repertoires in cytomegalovirus infection. Study in general: Peptides in the study included HLA-C-restricted and HLA-B-restricted CMV epitopes. CMV infection plus the matching HLA type was flagged by public TCR beta signatures. Findings of the study overall: Totalled public TCR beta family frequency picked out people who carried CMV plus the relevant HLA. CMV-specific TCR beta clonotypes restricted by HLA-C were the ones dominating the ex vivo response.

The CDR3 sequence is 15 residues long. Germline CDR1 is LGHDT and CDR2 is YNNKEL (reference sequence). V lost 6 bases to trimming and J lost 7 bases; unmatched junction nucleotides: 15. With regard to this clonotype: Its specificity is unknown.

One entry per CDR3 protein results from TCRdb running MiXCR on the reads. The sample carries about 310,000 distinct CDR3 sequences, roughly 25% recorded once. This TCR was sampled from a human donor in good health (CMV status not recorded). Some clones in this sample may be carry-over from other donors' samples. V usage is TRBV3-1 and J usage is TRBJ2-7, with 7 positions matching TRBD2. Source: cultured PBMCs, taken from culture after CMV antigen stimulation. CDR3 nucleotides: TGTGCCAGCAGGCGGACTGGCGGGAGTTGGGGGGAGCAGTACTTC. It codes for CASRRTGGSWGEQYF.